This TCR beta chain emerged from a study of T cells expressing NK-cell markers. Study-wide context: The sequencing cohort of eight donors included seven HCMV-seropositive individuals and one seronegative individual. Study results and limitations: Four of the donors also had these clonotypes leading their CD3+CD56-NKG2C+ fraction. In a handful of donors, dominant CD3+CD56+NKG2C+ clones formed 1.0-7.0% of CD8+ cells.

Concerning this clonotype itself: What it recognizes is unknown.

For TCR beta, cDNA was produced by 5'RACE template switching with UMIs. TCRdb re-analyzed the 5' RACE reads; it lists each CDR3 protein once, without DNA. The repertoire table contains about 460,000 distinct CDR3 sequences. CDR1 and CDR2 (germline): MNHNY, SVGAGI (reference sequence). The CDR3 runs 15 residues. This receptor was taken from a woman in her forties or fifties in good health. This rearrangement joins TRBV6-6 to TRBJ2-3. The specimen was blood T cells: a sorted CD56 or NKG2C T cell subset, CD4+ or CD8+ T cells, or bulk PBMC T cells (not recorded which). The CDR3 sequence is CATVLFGLRTDTQYF.